These T cell receptor beta chains were read from a single sample in a study of T cells after yellow fever vaccination. One entry per CDR3 protein, called by TCRdb with MiXCR from the 5' RACE reads. The top ten hold over 15% of the sample, which has hundreds of thousands of distinct CDR3 sequences, approximately 19% seen once. The material sequenced was PBMCs, taken before the yellow fever booster vaccination. The origin of the receptors is a young man who received the YFV17D yellow fever vaccine. Each CDR3 is given with its conserved first and last residue. D genes are given only for firm matches. Clone size is shown for a subset of rows, as once, few, many or a class of expanded clone.

V	J	D	size	CDR3	DNA
TRBV20-1	TRBJ2-2	TRBD2	few	CSAPSGGAGELFF	TGCAGTGCTCCTAGCGGGGGGGCCGGGGAGCTGTTTTTT
TRBV5-4	TRBJ1-1	.	few	CASSWDNTEAFF	TGTGCCAGCAGCTGGGACAACACTGAAGCTTTCTTT
TRBV12-3/TRBV12-4	TRBJ1-5	TRBD1	.	CASGTALGPQHF	TGTGCCAGCGGGACAGCACTCGGGCCCCAGCATTTT
TRBV5-4	TRBJ1-1	.	few	CASSRVGGANTEAFF	TGTGCCAGCAGCCGCGTCGGGGGAGCGAACACTGAAGCTTTCTTT
TRBV4-1	TRBJ2-5	TRBD1	many	CASSQGIQGWRETQYF	TGCGCCAGCAGCCAAGGAATACAGGGGTGGAGAGAGACCCAGTACTTC
TRBV7-3	TRBJ2-1	.	.	CASSLGSRGSSYNEQFF	TGTGCCAGCAGCTTAGGGTCCCGGGGGTCTTCCTACAATGAGCAGTTCTTC
TRBV7-2	TRBJ2-4	.	few	CASSLAGTRPNIQYF	TGTGCCAGCAGCTTAGCGGGAACCCGGCCAAACATTCAGTACTTC
TRBV7-2	TRBJ2-7	.	.	CASSPDRAVYEQYF	TGTGCCAGCAGTCCCGATAGGGCTGTCTACGAGCAGTACTTC
TRBV12-3/TRBV12-4	TRBJ1-5	.	.	CASSFFQGVQPQHF	TGTGCCAGCAGTTTTTTCCAGGGCGTTCAGCCCCAGCATTTT
TRBV6-5	TRBJ1-2	.	.	CASSYTRLIGYTF	TGTGCCAGCAGTTACACCCGGCTGATCGGCTACACCTTC
TRBV5-1	TRBJ2-2	.	few	CASSASGPGYTGELFF	TGCGCCAGCAGCGCGAGCGGGCCCGGGTACACCGGGGAGCTGTTTTTT
TRBV7-6	TRBJ1-2	TRBD1	.	CASSATGTHYGYTF	TGTGCCAGCAGCGCGACAGGGACCCATTATGGCTACACCTTC
TRBV12-3/TRBV12-4	TRBJ1-2	.	.	CASSLALLGQHGYTF	TGTGCCAGCAGTTTAGCGCTGCTCGGACAGCATGGCTACACCTTC
TRBV7-6	TRBJ2-2	TRBD2	few	CASSLRPGTSIGELFF	TGTGCCAGCAGCCTACGTCCCGGGACTAGTATCGGGGAGCTGTTTTTT
TRBV20-1	TRBJ1-4	.	few	CSARRRREVEKLFF	TGCAGTGCTAGACGGCGTCGCGAGGTAGAAAAACTGTTTTTT
TRBV20-1	TRBJ1-5	.	few	CSARDPQVSNQPQHF	TGCAGTGCTAGAGATCCGCAGGTTAGCAATCAGCCCCAGCATTTT
TRBV20-1	TRBJ1-4	.	few	CSARDRMGEKLFF	TGCAGTGCTAGGGACAGAATGGGAGAAAAACTGTTTTTT
TRBV11-2	TRBJ2-2	TRBD2	.	CASRPPGLAPGELFF	TGTGCCAGCAGACCCCCGGGACTAGCCCCCGGGGAGCTGTTTTTT
TRBV6-2/TRBV6-3	TRBJ1-1	.	.	CASKGQEGWHTEAFF	TGTGCCAGCAAGGGCCAGGAGGGGTGGCACACTGAAGCTTTCTTT
TRBV27	TRBJ2-2	TRBD1	few	CASREGGVGELFF	TGTGCCAGCAGAGAAGGGGGCGTCGGGGAGCTGTTTTTT
TRBV7-2	TRBJ1-4	TRBD1	many	CASSFWQGDEKLFF	TGTGCCAGCAGCTTTTGGCAGGGGGACGAAAAACTGTTTTTT
TRBV6-5	TRBJ2-7	.	.	CASSPPRVPAYEQYF	TGTGCCAGCAGCCCTCCGAGAGTGCCCGCCTACGAGCAGTACTTC
TRBV3-1	TRBJ1-4	.	many	CASSQNSNSEKLFF	TGTGCCAGCAGCCAAAACAGTAACAGTGAAAAACTGTTTTTT
TRBV5-6	TRBJ2-1	.	.	CASSDSVYNEQFF	TGTGCCAGCAGCGACTCAGTATACAATGAGCAGTTCTTC
TRBV10-3	TRBJ1-3	TRBD1	.	CAISEGTGGSGNTIYF	TGTGCCATCAGTGAGGGGACAGGAGGGAGTGGAAACACCATATATTTT
TRBV10-3	TRBJ1-2	.	many	CAISETVHERGYTF	TGTGCCATCAGTGAGACGGTCCATGAAAGGGGCTACACCTTC
TRBV9	TRBJ2-7	.	.	CASSVEAGYGEQYF	TGTGCCAGCAGCGTAGAGGCAGGGTACGGCGAGCAGTACTTC
TRBV6-5	TRBJ1-1	.	.	CASSYSEGPGTEAFF	TGTGCCAGCAGTTACTCCGAGGGCCCCGGCACTGAAGCTTTCTTT
TRBV15	TRBJ1-2	.	.	CATNSLGGSSYGYTF	TGTGCCACGAACAGTCTCGGGGGCTCTAGCTATGGCTACACCTTC
TRBV7-2	TRBJ2-3	.	.	CASSLDGAQYF	TGTGCCAGCAGCTTAGATGGGGCGCAGTATTTT
TRBV7-3	TRBJ2-2	TRBD1	.	CASSLTTGVYTGELFF	TGTGCCAGCAGCTTGACGACAGGGGTCTACACCGGGGAGCTGTTTTTT
TRBV12-3/TRBV12-4	TRBJ2-5	TRBD2	.	CASRRLAGGLQETQYF	TGTGCCAGCAGAAGACTAGCGGGGGGTCTACAAGAGACCCAGTACTTC
TRBV28	TRBJ2-7	.	.	CASSPLSRAYEQYF	TGTGCCAGCAGCCCATTGTCACGGGCCTACGAGCAGTACTTC
TRBV20-1	TRBJ1-3	.	.	CSASGSVVSGNTIYF	TGCAGTGCTAGCGGGTCAGTCGTCTCTGGAAACACCATATATTTT
TRBV5-1	TRBJ2-5	.	once	CASSVTAETQYF	TGCGCCAGCAGCGTAACGGCGGAGACCCAGTACTTC
TRBV20-1	TRBJ2-7	TRBD1	.	CSAPYRGSYEQYF	TGCAGTGCTCCCTACAGGGGAAGCTACGAGCAGTACTTC
TRBV6-2/TRBV6-3	TRBJ2-5	TRBD1	.	CASSYDRGGETQYF	TGTGCCAGCAGTTACGACAGGGGGGGCGAGACCCAGTACTTC
TRBV19	TRBJ1-2	TRBD1	.	CASLSRGTGRRLNYGYTF	TGTGCCAGTTTATCCCGGGGGACAGGACGGAGATTGAACTATGGCTACACCTTC
TRBV5-5	TRBJ2-6	.	few	CASSFLDAHKGANVLTF	TGTGCCAGCAGCTTTCTCGACGCCCATAAGGGGGCCAACGTCCTGACTTTC
TRBV6-5	TRBJ2-3	TRBD2	few	CASSRSGGRPDTQYF	TGTGCCAGCAGTCGTAGCGGGGGAAGGCCAGATACGCAGTATTTT
TRBV7-2	TRBJ2-1	.	.	CASISVAGTNNEQFF	TGTGCCAGCATCTCCGTGGCAGGGACGAACAATGAGCAGTTCTTC
TRBV5-1	TRBJ2-7	.	.	CASSPSGVYYEQYF	TGCGCCAGCAGCCCGTCGGGAGTATACTACGAGCAGTACTTC
TRBV19	TRBJ2-7	.	.	CASSNAGAYEQYF	TGTGCCAGTAGCAATGCAGGGGCATACGAGCAGTACTTC
TRBV10-3	TRBJ1-2	.	.	CAISERTGGTPHGYTF	TGTGCCATCAGTGAGAGGACGGGGGGCACTCCACATGGCTACACCTTC
TRBV20-1	TRBJ2-5	.	.	CSARRPGVQETQYF	TGCAGTGCTAGAAGGCCCGGAGTCCAAGAGACCCAGTACTTC
TRBV2	TRBJ2-3	TRBD2	few	CASRGTMSTDTQYF	TGTGCCAGCCGCGGGACTATGAGCACAGATACGCAGTATTTT
TRBV12-3/TRBV12-4	TRBJ2-3	.	.	CASSLGAVTQYF	TGTGCCAGCAGTTTAGGGGCAGTAACGCAGTATTTT
TRBV5-1	TRBJ1-1	.	few	CASSPLSGITEAFF	TGCGCCAGCAGTCCGTTATCAGGGATTACTGAAGCTTTCTTT
TRBV7-9	TRBJ2-1	TRBD2	.	CASSPYSGTSGEGFF	TGTGCCAGCAGCCCCTACTCCGGGACTAGCGGGGAGGGGTTCTTC